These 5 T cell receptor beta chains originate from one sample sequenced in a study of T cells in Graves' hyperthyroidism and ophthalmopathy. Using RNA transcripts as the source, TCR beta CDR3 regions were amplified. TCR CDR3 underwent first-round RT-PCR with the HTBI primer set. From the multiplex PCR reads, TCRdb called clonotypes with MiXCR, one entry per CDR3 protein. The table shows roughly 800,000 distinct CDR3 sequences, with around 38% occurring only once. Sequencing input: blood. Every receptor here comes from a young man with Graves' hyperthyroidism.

In DNA, the CDR3 is TGTGCCAGCAGTGCGGGGAGGGCACAGTCCTGGGGCTACACCTTC. It codes for CASSAGRAQSWGYTF. This sequence joins TRBV25-1 and TRBJ1-2; D not certain. Looked up from germline, CDR1 is MGHDK and CDR2 is SYGVNS. V was clipped by 4 bases and J by 8 bases, with 20 bases between them. The CDR3 is 15 amino acids.

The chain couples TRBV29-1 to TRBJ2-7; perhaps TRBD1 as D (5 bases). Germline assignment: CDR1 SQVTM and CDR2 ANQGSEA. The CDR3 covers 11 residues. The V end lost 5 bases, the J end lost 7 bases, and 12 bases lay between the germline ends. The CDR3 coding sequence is TGCAGCGTTTCACAGGCTGGGGAGCAGTACTTC. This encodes CSVSQAGEQYF.

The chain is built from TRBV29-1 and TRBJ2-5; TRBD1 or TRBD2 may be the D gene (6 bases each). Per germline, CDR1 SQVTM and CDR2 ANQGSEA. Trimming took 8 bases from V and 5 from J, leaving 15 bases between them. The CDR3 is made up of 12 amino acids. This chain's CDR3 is CSFTGRGETQYF. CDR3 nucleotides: TGCAGCTTTACAGGGCGGGGTGAGACCCAGTACTTC.

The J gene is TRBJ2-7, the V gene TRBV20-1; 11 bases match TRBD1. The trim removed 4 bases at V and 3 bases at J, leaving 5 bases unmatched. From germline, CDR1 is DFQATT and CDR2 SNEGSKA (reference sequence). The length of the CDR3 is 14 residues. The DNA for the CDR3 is TGCAGTGCTAAGCGCGGGACAGGGGGCTACGAGCAGTACTTC. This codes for CSAKRGTGGYEQYF.

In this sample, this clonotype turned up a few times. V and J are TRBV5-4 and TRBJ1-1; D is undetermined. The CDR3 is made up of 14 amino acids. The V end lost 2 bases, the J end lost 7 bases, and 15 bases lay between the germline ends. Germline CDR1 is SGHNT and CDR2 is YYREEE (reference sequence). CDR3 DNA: TGTGCCAGCAGCTTAGGAGAACTTGAAATTGAAGCTTTCTTT. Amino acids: CASSLGELEIEAFF.